The 2 T cell receptor beta chains in this list originate from one sample, sequenced in a study of graft-versus-host responses after intestinal transplantation. Data came from immunoSEQ multiplex PCR; TCRdb stores just in-frame clones and leaves some out. The sample contains fewer than 100,000 clones, roughly 82% of which appear only once. Sequences were derived from PBMCs, sampled 255 days after intestinal transplant. These receptors originate from a human patient who received an intestinal transplant, so some T cells may come from the graft donor.

The chain recombines TRBV25-1 with TRBJ2-5, with TRBD2 matching over 7 bases. This CDR3 has 14 residues. V shed 3 bases, J shed 6 bases, and the junction held 7 bases outside the gene matches. The germline gives CDR1 MGHDK, CDR2 SYGVNS. CDR3 sequence reads: CASSDPPGGKTQYF. The CDR3 nucleotides are TGTGCCAGCAGTGACCCCCCGGGGGGAAAGACCCAGTACTTC.

The rearrangement links TRBV28 to TRBJ2-7; 8 bases fit TRBD1. The CDR3 runs to 16 residues. Unmatched junction bases numbered 13, after V lost 6 bases and J lost 3 bases. Germline CDR1 and CDR2: MDHEN and SYDVKM. Written as DNA, the CDR3 is TGTGCCAGCAGGCATGATCAGGGGGCGGAGGGCTACGAGCAGTACTTC. This sequence encodes CASRHDQGAEGYEQYF.